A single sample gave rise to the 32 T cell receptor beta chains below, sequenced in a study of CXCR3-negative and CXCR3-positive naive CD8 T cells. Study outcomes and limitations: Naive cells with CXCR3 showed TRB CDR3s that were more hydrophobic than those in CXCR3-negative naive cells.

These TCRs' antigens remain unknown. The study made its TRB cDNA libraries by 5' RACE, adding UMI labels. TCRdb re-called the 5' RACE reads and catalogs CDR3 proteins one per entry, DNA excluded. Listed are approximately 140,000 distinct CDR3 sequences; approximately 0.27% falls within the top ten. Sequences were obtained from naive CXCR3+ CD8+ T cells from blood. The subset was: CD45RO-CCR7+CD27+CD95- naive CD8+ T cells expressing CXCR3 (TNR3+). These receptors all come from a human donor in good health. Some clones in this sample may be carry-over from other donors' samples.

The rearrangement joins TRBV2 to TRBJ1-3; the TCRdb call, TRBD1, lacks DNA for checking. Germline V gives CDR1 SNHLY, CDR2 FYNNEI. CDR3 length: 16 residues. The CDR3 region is CASSSWDTSSGNTIYF.

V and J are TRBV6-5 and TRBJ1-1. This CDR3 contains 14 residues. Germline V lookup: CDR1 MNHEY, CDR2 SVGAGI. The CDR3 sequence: CASSLENTWTEAFF.

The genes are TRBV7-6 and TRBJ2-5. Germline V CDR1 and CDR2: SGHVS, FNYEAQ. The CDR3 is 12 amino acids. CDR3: CASSRYQETQYF.

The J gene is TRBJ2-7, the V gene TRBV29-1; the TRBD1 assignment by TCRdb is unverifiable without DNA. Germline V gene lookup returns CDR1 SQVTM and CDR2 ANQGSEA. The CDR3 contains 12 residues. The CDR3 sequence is CSVEGQSYEQYF.

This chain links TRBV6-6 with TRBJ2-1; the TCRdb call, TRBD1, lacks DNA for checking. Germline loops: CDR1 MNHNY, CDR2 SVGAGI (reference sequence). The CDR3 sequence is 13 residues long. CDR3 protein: CASQKGGVDEQFF.

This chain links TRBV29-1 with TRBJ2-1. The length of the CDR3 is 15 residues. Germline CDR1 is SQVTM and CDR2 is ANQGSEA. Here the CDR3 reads CSVEGRLSSYNEQFF.

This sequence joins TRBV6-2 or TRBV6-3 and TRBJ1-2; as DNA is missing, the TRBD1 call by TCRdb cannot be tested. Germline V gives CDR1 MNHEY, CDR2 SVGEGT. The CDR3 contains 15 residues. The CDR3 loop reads CASNQNQQGDYGYTF.

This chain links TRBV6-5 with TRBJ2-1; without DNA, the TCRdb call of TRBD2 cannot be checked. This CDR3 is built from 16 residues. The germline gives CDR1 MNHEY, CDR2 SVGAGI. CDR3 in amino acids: CASSPIAGGRHNEQFF.

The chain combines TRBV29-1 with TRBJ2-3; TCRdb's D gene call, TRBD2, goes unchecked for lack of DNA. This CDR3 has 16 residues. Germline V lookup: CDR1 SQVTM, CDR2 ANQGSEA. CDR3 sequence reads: CSVLGLAGGSTDTQYF.

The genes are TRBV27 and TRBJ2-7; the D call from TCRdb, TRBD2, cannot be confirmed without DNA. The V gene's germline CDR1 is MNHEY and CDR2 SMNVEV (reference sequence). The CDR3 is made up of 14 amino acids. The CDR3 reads CASSSLALDYEQYF.

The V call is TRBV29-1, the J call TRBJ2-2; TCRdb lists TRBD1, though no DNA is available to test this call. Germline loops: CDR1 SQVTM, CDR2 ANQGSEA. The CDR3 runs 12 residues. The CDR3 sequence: CSVVGATGELFF.

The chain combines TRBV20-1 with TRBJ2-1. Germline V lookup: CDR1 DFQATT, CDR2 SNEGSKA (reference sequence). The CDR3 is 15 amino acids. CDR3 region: CSAADGLNSYNEQFF.

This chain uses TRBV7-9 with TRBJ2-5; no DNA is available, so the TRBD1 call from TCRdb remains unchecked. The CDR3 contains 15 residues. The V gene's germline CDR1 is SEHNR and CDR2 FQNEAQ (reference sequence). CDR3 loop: CASSTWTGGEETQYF.

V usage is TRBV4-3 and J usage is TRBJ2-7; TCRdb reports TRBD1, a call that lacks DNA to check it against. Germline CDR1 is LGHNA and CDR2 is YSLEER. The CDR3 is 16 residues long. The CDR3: CASSQDSQSGGGEQYF.

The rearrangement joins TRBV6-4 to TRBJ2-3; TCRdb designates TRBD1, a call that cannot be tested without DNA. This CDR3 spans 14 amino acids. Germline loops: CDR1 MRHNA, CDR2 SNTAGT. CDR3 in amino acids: CASSPGTGEDTQYF.

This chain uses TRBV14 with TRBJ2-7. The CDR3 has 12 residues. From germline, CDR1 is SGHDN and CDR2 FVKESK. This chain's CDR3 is CASSSGGYEQYF.

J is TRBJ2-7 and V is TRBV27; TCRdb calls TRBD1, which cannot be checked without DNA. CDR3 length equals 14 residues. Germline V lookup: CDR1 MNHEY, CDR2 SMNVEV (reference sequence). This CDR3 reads CASSPWGGGLEQYF.

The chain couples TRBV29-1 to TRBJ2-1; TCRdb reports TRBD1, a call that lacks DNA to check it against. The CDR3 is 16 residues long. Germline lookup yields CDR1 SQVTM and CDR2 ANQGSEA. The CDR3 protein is CSVPDGQGFSYNEQFF.

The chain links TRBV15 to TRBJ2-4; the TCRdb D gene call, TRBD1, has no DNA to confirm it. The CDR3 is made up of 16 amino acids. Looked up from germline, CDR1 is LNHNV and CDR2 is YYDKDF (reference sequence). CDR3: CATSIGTGRYKNIQYF.

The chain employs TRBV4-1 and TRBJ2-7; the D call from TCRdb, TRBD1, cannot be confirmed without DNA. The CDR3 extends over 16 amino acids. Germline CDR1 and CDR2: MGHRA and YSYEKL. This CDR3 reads CASSQDNPGGGYEQYF.

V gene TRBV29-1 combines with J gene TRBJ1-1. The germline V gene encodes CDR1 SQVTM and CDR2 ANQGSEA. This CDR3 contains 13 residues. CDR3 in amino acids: CSVEDLMNTEAFF.

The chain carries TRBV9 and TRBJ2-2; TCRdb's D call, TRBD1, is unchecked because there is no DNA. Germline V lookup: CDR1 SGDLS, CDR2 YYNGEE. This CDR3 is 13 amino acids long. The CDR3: CASSPRGTGELFF.

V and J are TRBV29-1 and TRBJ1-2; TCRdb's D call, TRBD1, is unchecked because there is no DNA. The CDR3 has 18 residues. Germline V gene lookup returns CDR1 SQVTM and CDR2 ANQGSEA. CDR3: CSVEWVRDRSSLDYGYTF.

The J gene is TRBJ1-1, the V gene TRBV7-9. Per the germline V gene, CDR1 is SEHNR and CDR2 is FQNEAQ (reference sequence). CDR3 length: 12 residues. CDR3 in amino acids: CASSSNGLKAFF.

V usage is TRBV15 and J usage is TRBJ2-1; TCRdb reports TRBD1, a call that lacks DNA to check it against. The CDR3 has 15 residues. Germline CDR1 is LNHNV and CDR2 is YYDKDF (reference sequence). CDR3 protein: CATSSIYGQGYEQFF.

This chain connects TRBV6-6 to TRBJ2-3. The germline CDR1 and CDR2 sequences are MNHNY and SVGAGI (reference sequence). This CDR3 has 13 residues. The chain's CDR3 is CASSYSDTDTQYF.

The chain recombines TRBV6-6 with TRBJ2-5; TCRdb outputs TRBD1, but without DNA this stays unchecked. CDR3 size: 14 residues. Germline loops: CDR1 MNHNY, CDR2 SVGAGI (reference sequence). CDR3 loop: CASIGTDRQETQYF.

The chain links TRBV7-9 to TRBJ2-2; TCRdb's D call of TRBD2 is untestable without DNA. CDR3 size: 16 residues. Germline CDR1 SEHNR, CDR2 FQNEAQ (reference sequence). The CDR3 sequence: CASRPPSGRNTGELFF.

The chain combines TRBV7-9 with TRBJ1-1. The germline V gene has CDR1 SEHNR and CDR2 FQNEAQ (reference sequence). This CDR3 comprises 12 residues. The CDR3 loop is CASSLDGVEAFF.

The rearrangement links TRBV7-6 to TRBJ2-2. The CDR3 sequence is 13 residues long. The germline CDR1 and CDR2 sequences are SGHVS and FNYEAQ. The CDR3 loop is CASSSYTTGELFF.

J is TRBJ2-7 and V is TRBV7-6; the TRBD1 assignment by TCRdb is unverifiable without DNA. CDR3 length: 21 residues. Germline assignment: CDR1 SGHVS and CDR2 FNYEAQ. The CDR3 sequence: CASSWPRPGTGGASSTGEQYF.

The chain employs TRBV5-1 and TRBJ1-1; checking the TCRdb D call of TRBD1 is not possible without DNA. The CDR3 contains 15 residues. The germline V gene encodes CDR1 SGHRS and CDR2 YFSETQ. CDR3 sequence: CASSFKRGQGSEAFF. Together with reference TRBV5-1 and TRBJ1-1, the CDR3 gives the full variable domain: KAGVTQTPRYLIKTRGQQVTLSCSPISGHRSVSWYQQTPGQGLQFLFEYFSETQRNKGNFPGRFSGRQFSNSRSEMNVSTLELGDSALYLCASSFKRGQGSEAFFGQGTRLTVV.